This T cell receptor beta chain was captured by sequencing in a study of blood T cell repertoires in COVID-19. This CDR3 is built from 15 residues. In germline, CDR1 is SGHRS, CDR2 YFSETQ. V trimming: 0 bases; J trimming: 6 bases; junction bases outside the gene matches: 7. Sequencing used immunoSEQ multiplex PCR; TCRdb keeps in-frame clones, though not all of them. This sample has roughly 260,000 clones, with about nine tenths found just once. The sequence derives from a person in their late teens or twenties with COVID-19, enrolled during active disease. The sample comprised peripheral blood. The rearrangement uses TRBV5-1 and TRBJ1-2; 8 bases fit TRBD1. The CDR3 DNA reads TGCGCCAGCAGCTTGGCCCCGGCAGGGGGCGATGGCTACACCTTC. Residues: CASSLAPAGGDGYTF.